Below, 28 T cell receptor beta chains from the same sample are listed, as sequenced in a study of T-cell memory formation after mild COVID-19. TCRdb reprocessed the 5' RACE reads via MiXCR and lists one record per CDR3 protein. The table lists some 160,000 distinct CDR3 sequences, over 10% of them singletons. The sequencing sample was made of PBMCs or a T cell subset sorted from them (not recorded which). These receptors came from a man aged 18 to 29 who had mild COVID-19 (a few samples of this study predate the infection). Cell type and time point are not known.

This clonotype showed up many times. This chain uses TRBV4-3 with TRBJ2-2; D not certain. Germline loops: CDR1 LGHNA, CDR2 YSLEER. V was shortened by 0 bases and J by 6 bases, with 5 bases between the two germline ends. This CDR3 contains 13 residues. CDR3 sequence reads: CASSQDPSGELFF. The CDR3 nucleotides read TGCGCCAGCAGCCAAGATCCCTCCGGGGAGCTGTTTTTT.

This clonotype came up a few times. V usage is TRBV7-9 and J usage is TRBJ1-3; D gene uncertain. The CDR3 is 14 amino acids. Germline V gene sequence: CDR1 SEHNR, CDR2 FQNEAQ (reference sequence). V lost 5 bases, J lost 0 bases, and 8 bases lay in between. This chain's CDR3 is CASSPDGSGNTIYF. The CDR3 nucleotides read TGTGCCAGCAGCCCGGACGGCTCTGGAAACACCATATATTTT.

The chain recombines TRBV7-2 with TRBJ1-6; a possible D gene is TRBD1 (6 bases). The CDR3 consists of 15 residues. With 2 bases removed from V and 9 bases from J, the gap between germline ends came to 14 bases. Looked up from germline, CDR1 is SGHTA and CDR2 is FQGNSA. In DNA, the CDR3 is TGTGCCAGCAGCTTATTTGGGGGCAACAGTTCACCCCTCCACTTT. Its translation: CASSLFGGNSSPLHF.

This chain links TRBV12-3 or TRBV12-4 with TRBJ2-5; maybe TRBD2 (6 bases). CDR3 length: 14 residues. The V gene lost 6 bases and the J gene lost 5 bases, with 16 bases spanning the gap. The CDR3 spells CASSVPGTPETQYF. The CDR3 nucleotides read TGTGCCAGCAGCGTGCCTGGGACTCCGGAGACCCAGTACTTC.

The rearrangement links TRBV4-2 to TRBJ2-1; D is ambiguous. Germline V lookup: CDR1 LGHNA, CDR2 YNFKEQ. This CDR3 has 16 residues. Trimming removed 3 bases from V and 0 bases from J, with 12 bases in between. CDR3 region: CASSHRDKSSYNEQFF. CDR3 DNA: TGTGCCAGCAGCCACCGCGACAAGAGCTCCTACAATGAGCAGTTCTTC.

The gene calls are TRBV4-3 and TRBJ2-5; 8 nucleotides align to TRBD2. Germline-derived CDR1 and CDR2 are LGHNA and YSLEER. Losses at the gene ends were 1 base for V and 4 bases for J; bases not matched to a gene: 11. CDR3 size: 17 residues. In nucleotides, the CDR3 is TGCGCCAGCAGCCAAGGAGGCGCGGGGGGAAGGGGAGAGACCCAGTACTTC. Translating it yields CASSQGGAGGRGETQYF.

This clonotype came up many times. The V and J genes are TRBV5-1 and TRBJ2-7; D call uncertain. Trimming removed 8 bases at V and 2 bases at J, with 20 bases between. This CDR3 region has 15 residues. CDR1 SGHRS and CDR2 YFSETQ come from the germline V gene. The CDR3, as DNA: TGCGCCAGTCGCCTTTCTAACCCCTTCGCCTACGAGCAGTACTTC. Its translation: CASRLSNPFAYEQYF.

The sample holds a few counts of this clonotype. J is TRBJ1-1 and V is TRBV5-1, with D perhaps TRBD1 (5 bases). Germline CDR1 reads SGHRS; CDR2 reads YFSETQ. V dropped 4 bases and J dropped 5 bases, with 24 bases sitting between them. This CDR3 comprises 17 residues. CDR3 amino acids: CASSPGGIGTGRTEAFF. DNA of the CDR3: TGCGCCAGCAGCCCGGGGGGGATCGGGACCGGGAGAACTGAAGCTTTCTTT.

This clonotype was counted a few times. The chain joins TRBV20-1 to TRBJ1-5; no firm D call. The CDR3 has 15 residues. Germline CDR1 reads DFQATT; CDR2 reads SNEGSKA (reference sequence). The germline V and J ends were trimmed by 0 bases and 1 base, with 10 bases remaining between them. This chain's CDR3 is CSAREAGNSNQPQHF. Here the CDR3 DNA reads TGCAGTGCTAGAGAGGCGGGGAACAGCAATCAGCCCCAGCATTTT.

This clonotype has a single count. The chain is built from TRBV27 and TRBJ2-7; D perhaps matches TRBD1 (6 bases). Per germline, CDR1 MNHEY and CDR2 SMNVEV (reference sequence). V lost 6 bases, J lost 4 bases, and 13 bases lay in between. The CDR3 is made up of 13 amino acids. This chain's CDR3 is CASRGEQGYEQYF. For the CDR3, the DNA is TGTGCCAGCAGGGGCGAACAGGGTTACGAGCAGTACTTC.

The CDR3 DNA sequence: TGTGCCAGCAGCTTAGTGGGGAGCAATCAGCCCCAGCATTTT. The encoded protein is CASSLVGSNQPQHF. The V call is TRBV7-2, the J call TRBJ1-5; D is unclear. V lost 1 base and J 1 base, leaving 5 bases between the germline ends. Germline values: CDR1 SGHTA, CDR2 FQGNSA. This CDR3 has 14 amino acids.

In this sample, this clonotype turned up a few times. The rearrangement joins TRBV5-5 to TRBJ1-5; D is undetermined. V gave up 0 bases and J gave up 0 bases, with 7 bases separating them. This CDR3 contains 15 residues. Germline-derived CDR1 and CDR2 are SGHKS and YYEKEE (reference sequence). The CDR3 coding sequence is TGTGCCAGCAGCTTGGACATCTTTAGCAATCAGCCCCAGCATTTT. It yields the protein CASSLDIFSNQPQHF.

This clonotype turned up a few times. The V gene is TRBV4-3, the J gene TRBJ2-3; 8 bases line up with TRBD1. J lost 1 base, V lost 3 bases, and 12 bases had no gene match. This CDR3 region has 18 residues. CDR1 LGHNA and CDR2 YSLEER come from the germline V gene. CDR3 coding DNA: TGCGCCAGCAGCCAGTCCCCCCGAGGACAGGGCCGCACAGATACGCAGTATTTT. Translating it yields CASSQSPRGQGRTDTQYF.

This clonotype was found many times. The chain is built from TRBV12-3 or TRBV12-4 and TRBJ1-1; D remains ambiguous. The V and J ends lost 3 bases and 11 bases respectively, with 10 bases between them. The CDR3 loop spans 11 amino acids. CDR3 residues: CASSLAAGAFF. DNA of the CDR3: TGTGCCAGCAGTTTGGCGGCCGGGGCTTTCTTT.

This clonotype has only a few counts. The chain carries TRBV20-1 and TRBJ2-5; 10 nucleotides agree with TRBD1. Trimming cost V 5 bases and J 1 base; bases outside gene matches: 7. CDR1 DFQATT and CDR2 SNEGSKA come from the germline V gene (reference sequence). The CDR3 covers 15 residues. The CDR3 sequence: CSARWDRGGQETQYF. The CDR3, as DNA: TGCAGTGCTCGATGGGACAGGGGAGGCCAAGAGACCCAGTACTTC.

This clonotype was seen a handful of times. The J gene is TRBJ2-7, the V gene TRBV11-3; D remains unclear. Deletions cut 6 bases from V and 7 bases from J, with 16 bases between. Germline CDR1 and CDR2: SGHNT and YENEEA. This CDR3 spans 13 amino acids. CDR3 in amino acids: CASSKAVQREQYF. CDR3 nucleotides: TGTGCCAGCAGTAAGGCTGTCCAGAGGGAGCAGTACTTC. Filled out from reference TRBV11-3 and TRBJ2-7, the complete variable domain reads EAGVVQSPRYKIIEKKQPVAFWCNPISGHNTLYWYLQNLGQGPELLIRYENEEAVDDSQLPKDRFSAERLKGVDSTLKIQPAELGDSAVYLCASSKAVQREQYFGPGTRLTVT.

The table lists this clonotype with a few counts. The chain joins TRBV5-1 to TRBJ1-2; a possible D gene is TRBD1 (6 bases). Germline V gene sequence: CDR1 SGHRS, CDR2 YFSETQ. The V and J ends lost 0 bases and 2 bases respectively, with 8 bases between them. The CDR3 has 14 amino acids. CDR3 loop: CASSLDDRNYGYTF. CDR3 DNA: TGCGCCAGCAGCTTGGATGACAGGAACTATGGCTACACCTTC.

This clonotype was seen more than once but under ten times. The chain carries TRBV6-2 or TRBV6-3 and TRBJ1-5, with D perhaps matching TRBD1 (6 bases). The length of the CDR3 is 15 residues. V was trimmed by 1 base and J by 5 bases, leaving 12 bases between them. Looked up from germline, CDR1 is MNHEY and CDR2 is SVGEGT. CDR3 amino acids: CASSYLGRGHQPQHF. CDR3 DNA sequence: TGTGCCAGCAGTTACTTGGGCAGGGGACATCAGCCCCAGCATTTT.

V is TRBV10-3 and J is TRBJ2-7, with TRBD1 matching over 8 bases. The trim removed 4 bases at V and 2 bases at J, leaving 1 base unmatched. Germline CDR1 and CDR2: ENHRY and SYGVKD. The CDR3 totals 13 residues. CDR3 protein: CAISGDRTYEQYV. In DNA form, the CDR3 reads TGTGCCATCAGTGGGGACAGGACCTACGAGCAGTACGTC.

This clonotype has ten or more counts. The rearrangement joins TRBV4-2 to TRBJ2-2; D unresolved. Germline V CDR1 and CDR2: LGHNA, YNFKEQ. This CDR3 comprises 14 residues. With 0 bases removed from V and 4 bases from J, the gap between germline ends came to 6 bases. CDR3 bases: TGTGCCAGCAGCCAAGATCCTAGCACCGGGGAGCTGTTTTTT. Protein: CASSQDPSTGELFF.

V gene TRBV6-2 or TRBV6-3 combines with J gene TRBJ1-1, with 7 bases lining up with TRBD1. CDR1 is MNHEY and CDR2 is SVGEGT in the germline V gene. This CDR3 has 13 amino acids. With V trimmed by 7 bases and J by 5 bases, 7 bases remained unmatched. The CDR3 nucleotides are TGTGCCAGCACTACGACAGGGAGGACTGAAGCTTTCTTT. Its protein product is CASTTTGRTEAFF.

The table lists this clonotype with a few counts. The chain has TRBV4-1 and TRBJ2-1; 7 bases match TRBD2. The CDR3 is 16 amino acids. Per the germline V gene, CDR1 is MGHRA and CDR2 is YSYEKL. V trimming: 4 bases; J trimming: 7 bases; junction bases outside the gene matches: 13. This CDR3 reads CASSPQGVNGGNEQFF. DNA for the CDR3: TGCGCCAGCAGCCCTCAGGGAGTAAACGGGGGGAATGAGCAGTTCTTC.

The chain couples TRBV4-1 to TRBJ1-4; weak D call: TRBD1 (6 bases). The CDR3 sequence is 17 residues long. Trimming pared 0 bases from V and 1 base from J, leaving 12 bases between. Germline V gene data show CDR1 as MGHRA and CDR2 as YSYEKL. Here the CDR3 reads CASSQDQGRGTNEKLFF. CDR3 DNA: TGCGCCAGCAGCCAAGATCAGGGGCGGGGAACTAATGAAAAACTGTTTTTT.

This clonotype was counted only a few times. The V and J genes are TRBV11-2 and TRBJ2-1, with 11 positions matching TRBD2. The CDR3 length is 16 residues. Germline V gene sequence: CDR1 SGHAT, CDR2 FQNNGV. After removal of 5 bases from V and 3 bases from J, the junction contained 6 bases not matched to a gene. CDR3 loop: CASSPLGTSGYNEQFF. CDR3 in DNA: TGTGCCAGCAGCCCCCTAGGGACTAGCGGCTACAATGAGCAGTTCTTC. Combining the CDR3 with reference TRBV11-2 and TRBJ2-1 gives the whole variable domain EAGVAQSPRYKIIEKRQSVAFWCNPISGHATLYWYQQILGQGPKLLIQFQNNGVVDDSQLPKDRFSAERLKGVDSTLKIQPAKLEDSAVYLCASSPLGTSGYNEQFFGPGTRLTVL.

The chain recombines TRBV7-9 with TRBJ2-5, with D perhaps matching TRBD1 (5 bases). This CDR3 spans 16 amino acids. V shed 5 bases and J shed 3 bases, with 19 bases lying between them. Germline CDR1 is SEHNR and CDR2 is FQNEAQ (reference sequence). Written as DNA, the CDR3 is TGTGCCAGCAGCCCGGCCCCTTTCAGGGCTGAAGAGACCCAGTACTTC. Its translation: CASSPAPFRAEETQYF.

The rearrangement joins TRBV15 to TRBJ1-2; D is ambiguous. The CDR3 loop spans 13 amino acids. The germline V gene encodes CDR1 LNHNV and CDR2 YYDKDF (reference sequence). Deletions cut 1 base from V and 1 base from J, with 4 bases between. CDR3 residues: CATSRGVNYGYTF. CDR3 sequence (DNA): TGTGCCACCAGCAGAGGGGTTAACTATGGCTACACCTTC.

V usage is TRBV10-1 and J usage is TRBJ1-1; D unresolved. V lost 0 bases and J lost 1, with 6 bases in between. This CDR3 has 14 residues. Germline V gives CDR1 WNHNN, CDR2 SYGVQD (reference sequence). The CDR3 coding sequence is TGCGCCAGCAGTGAGTCGATGCCGAACACTGAAGCTTTCTTT. Amino acid sequence: CASSESMPNTEAFF.

This rearrangement joins TRBV20-1 to TRBJ1-6, with 11 bases fitting TRBD1. The V gene end was trimmed by 6 bases and the J gene end by 3 bases; junction bases not matched to a gene: 1. Germline CDR1 DFQATT, CDR2 SNEGSKA (reference sequence). The CDR3 consists of 14 residues. Here the CDR3 reads CSAGTGGYNSPLHF. DNA for the CDR3: TGCAGTGCAGGGACAGGGGGCTATAATTCACCCCTCCACTTT.